One sample yielded the 28 T cell receptor beta chains listed below, sequenced in a study of chemoradiotherapy in HPV16-positive cancers. The table came from immunoSEQ multiplex PCR; TCRdb's copy has only in-frame clones and leaves some out. The sample has fewer than 40,000 clones, approximately 92% seen once; the top ten hold 3% to 4.5%. The material was blood, obtained from a patient who underwent chemoradiotherapy. Receptors originate from a human donor with HPV-associated anogenital cancer.

V and J are TRBV2 and TRBJ1-5, with TRBD1 as a possible D gene (5 bases). V lost 10 bases, J lost 0 bases, and 10 bases lay in between. The CDR3 consists of 13 residues. Germline V CDR1 and CDR2: SNHLY, FYNNEI. CDR3 DNA sequence: TGTGCCACGGGGGAAATTAGCAATCAGCCCCAGCATTTT. Residues: CATGEISNQPQHF. Variable domain in full (rest from reference TRBV2 and TRBJ1-5): EPEVTQTPSHQVTQMGQEVILRCVPISNHLYFYWYRQILGQKVEFLVSFYNNEISEKSEIFDDQFSVERPDGSNFTLKIRSTKLEDSAMYFCATGEISNQPQHFGDGTRLSIL.

This sequence joins TRBV9 and TRBJ2-1; tentatively, D is TRBD1 or TRBD2 (6 bases each). CDR1 is SGDLS, CDR2 YYNGEE, per germline. This CDR3 comprises 15 residues. V shed 4 bases and J shed 5 bases, with 16 bases lying between them. In DNA form, the CDR3 reads TGTGCCAGCAGCCCCCGGGGGCCCTCTAACAATGAGCAGTTCTTC. It codes for CASSPRGPSNNEQFF.

The chain has TRBV29-1 and TRBJ2-5; TRBD1 aligns across 7 bases. Trimming removed 6 bases from V and 5 bases from J; junction bases left unmatched: 6. CDR3 length: 12 residues. In germline, CDR1 is SQVTM, CDR2 ANQGSEA. For the CDR3, the DNA is TGCAGCGTAGACAGGGAAGTGGAGACCCAGTACTTC. It codes for CSVDREVETQYF.

This clone was seen a few times. The chain couples TRBV27 to TRBJ2-7; D tentatively fits TRBD1 or TRBD2 (6 bases each). The CDR3 consists of 13 residues. Germline loops: CDR1 MNHEY, CDR2 SMNVEV (reference sequence). Trimming removed 4 bases from V and 5 bases from J, with 12 bases in between. The CDR3 DNA follows: TGTGCCAGCAGTTCCAGGGGACTGGACGAGCAGTACTTC. Its protein product is CASSSRGLDEQYF.

CDR3 nucleotide sequence: TGCGCCAGCAGCTCCGAGCAAGGACAGCTCTACTATGGCTACACCTTC. Amino acids: CASSSEQGQLYYGYTF. This chain connects TRBV5-1 to TRBJ1-2; the D gene is possibly TRBD1 (6 bases). The CDR3 has 16 amino acids. Trimming took 3 bases from V and 3 from J, leaving 18 bases between them. CDR1 is SGHRS and CDR2 is YFSETQ in the germline V gene.

V and J are TRBV7-9 and TRBJ1-2; 10 positions agree with TRBD1. The CDR3 consists of 16 residues. The V gene end was trimmed by 6 bases and the J gene end by 8 bases; junction bases not matched to a gene: 15. The germline V gene encodes CDR1 SEHNR and CDR2 FQNEAQ (reference sequence). Here the CDR3 DNA reads TGTGCCAGCAGTTACCGGGACAGGGGCCCGGGCAGGGGCTACACCTTC. It translates to CASSYRDRGPGRGYTF.

This clone was detected once. The rearrangement joins TRBV5-4 to TRBJ1-1; no clear D. Germline V gene data show CDR1 as SGHNT and CDR2 as YYREEE (reference sequence). The V end lost 2 bases, the J end lost 3 bases, and 11 bases lay between the germline ends. CDR3 size: 14 residues. Written as DNA, the CDR3 is TGTGCCAGCAGCTTCGTCGGGATAGACACTGAAGCTTTCTTT. Translated, it gives CASSFVGIDTEAFF.

The chain couples TRBV30 to TRBJ2-3, with D tentatively TRBD1 or TRBD2 (6 bases each). V was pared by 2 bases and J by 2 bases, with 8 bases between. This CDR3 is built from 13 residues. The germline CDR1 and CDR2 sequences are GTSNPN and SVGIG (reference sequence). DNA for the CDR3: TGTGCCTGGAGTAGGGGGGTCACAGATACGCAGTATTTT. Encoded protein: CAWSRGVTDTQYF.

Comments on this clone: A junction boundary mismatches the germline segment, possibly from a read error. J is TRBJ2-7 and V is TRBV20-1; D is unclear. The CDR3 covers 11 residues. Germline lookup yields CDR1 DFQATT and CDR2 SNEGSKA (reference sequence). As DNA, the CDR3 is TGCAGTGCCAGAGCCCCGTACGAGCAGTACTTC. The encoded protein is CSARAPYEQYF.

This chain connects TRBV25-1 to TRBJ2-2; 9 bases fit TRBD1. In germline, CDR1 is MGHDK, CDR2 SYGVNS. This CDR3 contains 16 residues. The trim removed 5 bases at V and 6 bases at J, leaving 10 bases unmatched. CDR3 residues: CASSQPGQGRAGELFF. CDR3 nucleotide sequence: TGTGCCAGCAGTCAGCCGGGACAGGGAAGAGCCGGGGAGCTGTTTTTT.

The chain has TRBV6-6 and TRBJ2-7; TRBD1 agrees at 12 bases. This CDR3 region has 14 residues. Germline assignment: CDR1 MNHNY and CDR2 SVGAGI (reference sequence). The V segment lost 4 bases and the J segment 6 bases; nucleotides outside the gene matches: 4. The CDR3 region is CASSSRDRGPEQYF. The CDR3 region has the DNA TGTGCCAGCAGTTCCCGGGACAGGGGGCCCGAGCAGTACTTC.

This chain uses TRBV7-9 with TRBJ1-1, with 9 bases fitting TRBD1. This CDR3 is built from 13 residues. V lost 5 bases to trimming and J lost 10 bases; unmatched junction nucleotides: 8. Per germline, CDR1 SEHNR and CDR2 FQNEAQ (reference sequence). CDR3 sequence (DNA): TGTGCCAGCAGCCGAGGGACAGGGATCGGAGCTTTCTTT. This gives the protein CASSRGTGIGAFF.

The rearrangement links TRBV15 to TRBJ2-1, with TRBD1 matching 8 bases. The V gene's germline CDR1 is LNHNV and CDR2 YYDKDF (reference sequence). CDR3 length equals 19 residues. The ends lost 5 bases at V and 4 bases at J; junction bases unmatched: 19. The CDR3 bases are TGTGCCACCAGCGTTGGGACAGGCCGACCCGCCCCACTGTACAATGAGCAGTTCTTC. Translation: CATSVGTGRPAPLYNEQFF.

This chain links TRBV4-1 with TRBJ2-7; 10 bases align to TRBD2. Germline assignment: CDR1 MGHRA and CDR2 YSYEKL. V gave up 0 bases and J gave up 6 bases; unmatched junction bases: 8. This CDR3 spans 16 amino acids. CDR3 DNA sequence: TGCGCCAGCAGCCAAGATGTGGGGCTAGCGGGGGTCGAGCAGTACTTC. This encodes CASSQDVGLAGVEQYF.

V usage is TRBV30 and J usage is TRBJ2-3, with a possible D match to TRBD2 (5 bases). The CDR3 totals 18 residues. Trimming cost V 0 bases and J 1 base, with 20 bases left between them. The germline CDR1 and CDR2 sequences are GTSNPN and SVGIG (reference sequence). Written as DNA, the CDR3 is TGTGCCTGGAGTGTAACCCGGAGGACTTTCCCCCGCACAGATACGCAGTATTTT. This codes for CAWSVTRRTFPRTDTQYF.

Turning to this clone: The junction departs from germline at one end; a sequencing error may be responsible. The CDR3 DNA is TGCAGCGTTGAGGTTGGGGATCTCTTT. It is translated as CSVEVGDLF. V and J are TRBV29-1 and TRBJ1-1; D not certain. Per the germline V gene, CDR1 is SQVTM and CDR2 is ANQGSEA. The CDR3 spans 9 residues.

The DNA for the CDR3 is TGCGCCAGCAGCCAAGGTATACCCTCTGGAAACACCATATATTTT. Translated, it gives CASSQGIPSGNTIYF. This chain joins TRBV4-1 and TRBJ1-3, with D hard to call. Germline V CDR1 and CDR2: MGHRA, YSYEKL. V gave up 1 base and J gave up 0 bases, with 7 bases separating them. This CDR3 has 15 residues.

The chain is built from TRBV19 and TRBJ1-2, with TRBD1 matching 11 bases. Trimming removed 6 bases from V and 2 bases from J; junction bases left unmatched: 11. The CDR3 loop spans 17 amino acids. Germline V CDR1 and CDR2: LNHDA, SQIVND (reference sequence). The CDR3 sequence is CASRTGTGGNPNYGYTF. Written as DNA, the CDR3 is TGTGCCAGTAGGACCGGGACAGGGGGAAACCCCAACTATGGCTACACCTTC.

The chain links TRBV6-5 to TRBJ2-2; D is unclear. The CDR3 contains 14 residues. Germline CDR1 is MNHEY and CDR2 is SVGAGI. Trimming took off 6 bases at V and 1 base at J, with 9 bases between the two ends. CDR3 amino acids: CASSRTENTGELFF. The CDR3 DNA sequence: TGTGCCAGCAGCCGGACGGAGAACACCGGGGAGCTGTTTTTT.

This clone showed up just once. V gene TRBV18 combines with J gene TRBJ1-1; D ambiguous. From germline, CDR1 is KGHSH and CDR2 LQKENI. The CDR3 covers 13 residues. Trimming stripped 0 bases from V and 6 bases from J, with 8 bases between. This chain's CDR3 is CASSPPGLPEAFF. The CDR3 DNA is TGTGCCAGCTCACCACCAGGGTTGCCTGAAGCTTTCTTT.

The V and J genes are TRBV7-8 and TRBJ2-5, with TRBD2 matching 13 bases. The V gene's germline CDR1 is SGHVS and CDR2 FQNEAQ. Trimming at V came to 1 base and at J to 5 bases, leaving 4 bases not matched to a gene. There are 16 residues in the CDR3. CDR3 in amino acids: CASSLDLLAGGETQYF. CDR3 in DNA: TGTGCCAGCAGCTTAGATTTACTAGCGGGGGGGGAGACCCAGTACTTC.

The chain joins TRBV4-2 to TRBJ1-5, with D possibly TRBD1 on 5 matching bases. Germline assignment: CDR1 LGHNA and CDR2 YNFKEQ. Trimming shortened V by 6 bases and J by 7 bases, and 19 bases separated the two germline ends. This CDR3 contains 15 residues. Here the CDR3 reads CASSRRRDGGQPQHF. CDR3 DNA: TGTGCCAGCAGTCGTAGGAGGGACGGGGGGCAGCCCCAGCATTTT.

V gene TRBV27 combines with J gene TRBJ1-1; 9 nucleotides agree with TRBD1. V lost 5 bases to trimming and J lost 1 base; unmatched junction nucleotides: 5. CDR1 MNHEY and CDR2 SMNVEV come from the germline V gene (reference sequence). The CDR3 totals 15 residues. The CDR3: CASSQRQGGNTEAFF. The CDR3 DNA reads as TGTGCCAGCAGTCAGAGACAGGGGGGGAACACTGAAGCTTTCTTT.

The gene calls are TRBV27 and TRBJ2-3, with 13 bases fitting TRBD2. J was trimmed by 7 bases and V by 2 bases; bases with no gene match: 3. Germline V gives CDR1 MNHEY, CDR2 SMNVEV (reference sequence). The CDR3 is 15 amino acids. The CDR3 DNA reads TGTGCCAGCAGTTTAACTAGCGGGGGGGCCTATACGCAGTATTTT. As protein: CASSLTSGGAYTQYF.

The V and J genes are TRBV4-1 and TRBJ1-3; D is undetermined. V lost 1 base, J lost 3 bases, and 10 bases lay in between. The CDR3 is 15 amino acids. CDR1 and CDR2 (germline): MGHRA, YSYEKL. CDR3 sequence: CASSQVRGIGNTIYF. The CDR3 DNA reads TGCGCCAGCAGCCAAGTCCGCGGGATTGGAAACACCATATATTTT.

The chain carries TRBV4-1 and TRBJ1-5, with D unclear. Germline CDR1 reads MGHRA; CDR2 reads YSYEKL. CDR3 length: 15 residues. V was trimmed by 0 bases and J by 3 bases, leaving 9 bases between them. DNA for the CDR3: TGCGCCAGCAGCCAAGAAAAGGCATTCAATCAGCCCCAGCATTTT. Translating it yields CASSQEKAFNQPQHF.

The rearrangement uses TRBV29-1 and TRBJ1-3; D is unresolved. Trimming took 6 bases from V and 4 from J, leaving 7 bases between them. The CDR3 extends over 11 amino acids. Germline V CDR1 and CDR2: SQVTM, ANQGSEA. DNA for the CDR3: TGCAGCGTCAGTTCGGGAAACACCATATATTTT. Its protein is CSVSSGNTIYF. Full variable domain (missing parts from reference TRBV29-1 and TRBJ1-3): SAVISQKPSRDICQRGTSLTIQCQVDSQVTMMFWYRQQPGQSLTLIATANQGSEATYESGFVIDKFPISRPNLTFSTLTVSNMSPEDSSIYLCSVSSGNTIYFGEGSWLTVV.

In its sample, this clone was seen once. The V gene is TRBV7-8, the J gene TRBJ1-1; TRBD1 is a possible D gene (5 bases). The CDR3 contains 13 residues. The V gene lost 0 bases and the J gene lost 6 bases, with 8 bases spanning the gap. Germline CDR1 reads SGHVS; CDR2 reads FQNEAQ. CDR3 in amino acids: CASSLALRAEAFF. CDR3 bases: TGTGCCAGCAGCTTAGCCCTCAGGGCTGAAGCTTTCTTT.